This T cell receptor (beta chain) was captured by sequencing in a study of T cell repertoires in cytomegalovirus infection. The wider study: Recently identified HLA-C-restricted CMV epitopes and well-studied HLA-B-restricted CMV epitopes were used by the study. Indicated by public TCR beta signatures were CMV infection and matching HLA type.

Study-wide results and caveats: Dominating the ex vivo response were TCR beta clonotypes that were CMV-specific and HLA-C-restricted. The cumulative frequency of public TCR beta families identified carriers of CMV plus the relevant HLA.

Trimming removed 6 bases at V and 0 bases at J, with 9 bases between. The CDR3 is 14 residues long. Germline CDR1 and CDR2: MDHEN and SYDVKM. TCRdb analysed the reads with MiXCR anew, one entry per CDR3 protein. The sample has 450,000 to 550,000 distinct CDR3 sequences; under 55% are singletons. This clonotype was counted a few times. No antigen is known for it. V usage is TRBV28 and J usage is TRBJ1-3; D may be TRBD1 (6 bases). This receptor was obtained from a human donor in good health (CMV status not recorded). Some clones in this sample may be carry-over from other donors' samples. The material was cultured PBMCs, obtained from culture after CMV antigen stimulation. CDR3 bases: TGTGCCAGCAGCCGACAGGTCTCTGGAAACACCATATATTTT. This gives the protein CASSRQVSGNTIYF.